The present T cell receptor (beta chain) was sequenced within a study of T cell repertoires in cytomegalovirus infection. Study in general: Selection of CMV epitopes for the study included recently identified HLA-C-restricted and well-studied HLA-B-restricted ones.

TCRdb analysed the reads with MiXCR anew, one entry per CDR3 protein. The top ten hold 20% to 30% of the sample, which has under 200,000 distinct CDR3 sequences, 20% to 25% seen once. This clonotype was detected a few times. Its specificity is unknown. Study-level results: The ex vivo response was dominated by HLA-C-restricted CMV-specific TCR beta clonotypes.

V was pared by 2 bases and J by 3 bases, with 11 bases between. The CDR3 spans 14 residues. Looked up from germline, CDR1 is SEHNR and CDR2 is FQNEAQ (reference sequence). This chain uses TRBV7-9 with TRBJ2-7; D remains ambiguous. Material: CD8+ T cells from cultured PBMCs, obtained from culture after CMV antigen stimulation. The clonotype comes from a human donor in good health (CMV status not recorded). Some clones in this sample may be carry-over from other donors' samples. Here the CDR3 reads CASSLTGRVYEQYF. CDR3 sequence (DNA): TGTGCCAGCAGCTTAACCGGACGGGTCTACGAGCAGTACTTC.